This record looks at one TCR beta chain sequence and its context. The entry originates in a study of blood T cell repertoires in COVID-19. Turning to the study itself: Nucleic acid was either cDNA or gDNA, and it came from T cells, B-cell-depleted T cells, or PBMCs.

Repertoires were generated with immunoSEQ multiplex PCR, while TCRdb's copy carries only in-frame clones and drops some. The sample yields 50,000 to 75,000 clones, roughly 91% seen once. Specimen: peripheral blood. The clonotype comes from a man in his fifties or sixties with acute or convalescent COVID-19.

This chain's CDR3 is CASMLSPGLPQHF. CDR3 nucleotide sequence: TGTGCCAGCATGCTATCTCCGGGTCTTCCCCAGCATTTT. This chain joins TRBV2 and TRBJ1-5, with no clear D. Germline V gene sequence: CDR1 SNHLY, CDR2 FYNNEI. The V end was cut by 7 bases, the J end by 10 bases, with 17 bases between. This CDR3 comprises 13 residues.